The 25 T cell receptor beta chains presented below share a single source sample, sequenced in a study of cytomegalovirus exposure and HLA in healthy donors. 60 Vbeta and 13 Jbeta primers were used in PCR. Measured with immunoSEQ multiplex PCR; TCRdb has only the in-frame clones, and not every one. The sample lists under 250,000 clones, almost 80% seen once, with about 3.8% in the top ten. Sequencing was carried out using PBMCs. These receptors came from a male donor in good health and CMV-seronegative.

This chain uses TRBV5-6 with TRBJ1-2; D ambiguous. The CDR3 runs to 14 residues. Germline V CDR1 and CDR2: SGHDT, YYEEEE. The V gene lost 4 bases and the J gene lost 6 bases, with 16 bases spanning the gap. CDR3 nucleotide sequence: TGTGCCAGCAGCCCAAGACCTACCCGGGATGGCTACACCTTC. Its translation is CASSPRPTRDGYTF.

The chain has TRBV5-1 and TRBJ2-7, with 8 bases identical to TRBD2. Germline values: CDR1 SGHRS, CDR2 YFSETQ. There are 12 residues in the CDR3. V was clipped by 7 bases and J by 5 bases; unmatched bases: 5. The DNA for the CDR3 is TGCGCCAGCTCGGGGGGGGAGGACGAGCAGTACTTC. Translation: CASSGGEDEQYF.

CDR3 DNA: TGTGCCACCAGCAGAGTGAGTAGCAATCAGCCCCAGCATTTT. Protein: CATSRVSSNQPQHF. The rearrangement links TRBV15 to TRBJ1-5; D is unclear. Germline values: CDR1 LNHNV, CDR2 YYDKDF (reference sequence). This CDR3 comprises 14 residues. The V gene lost 1 base and the J gene lost 0 bases, with 4 bases spanning the gap.

The chain employs TRBV7-6 and TRBJ1-6, with no clear D. The germline gives CDR1 SGHVS, CDR2 FNYEAQ. This CDR3 is built from 14 residues. Trimming took 1 base from V and 7 from J, leaving 8 bases between them. This CDR3 is CASSLESANSPLHF. CDR3 bases: TGTGCCAGCAGCTTAGAATCAGCGAATTCACCCCTCCACTTT.

This clone has only one observation. The chain is built from TRBV25-1 and TRBJ2-5, with TRBD1 matching over 7 bases. Trimming took 2 bases from V and 5 from J; bases not matched to a gene: 2. Germline V lookup: CDR1 MGHDK, CDR2 SYGVNS. The CDR3 consists of 13 residues. CDR3 amino acids: CASSENRGETQYF. CDR3 nucleotides: TGTGCCAGCAGTGAAAACAGGGGCGAGACCCAGTACTTC.

A few counts support this clone. The rearrangement uses TRBV6-5 and TRBJ2-7; TRBD2 agrees at 12 bases. This CDR3 comprises 15 residues. Trimming took 0 bases from V and 3 from J; bases not matched to a gene: 0. Germline CDR1 is MNHEY and CDR2 is SVGAGI. The CDR3 DNA reads TGTGCCAGCAGTTACTCGACTAGCGGGAGCTACGAGCAGTACTTC. The encoded protein is CASSYSTSGSYEQYF.

The chain couples TRBV7-9 to TRBJ2-7; 7 nucleotides line up with TRBD1. This CDR3 is built from 15 residues. J lost 2 bases, V lost 3 bases, and 7 bases had no gene match. Germline V CDR1 and CDR2: SEHNR, FQNEAQ (reference sequence). CDR3 sequence reads: CASSLTGIQAYEQYF. CDR3 coding DNA: TGTGCCAGCAGCTTGACAGGGATTCAGGCCTACGAGCAGTACTTC.

The chain has TRBV28 and TRBJ2-1; possibly TRBD2 for D (7 bases). The CDR3 has 18 amino acids. Looked up from germline, CDR1 is MDHEN and CDR2 is SYDVKM. The V gene lost 3 bases and the J gene lost 8 bases, with 26 bases spanning the gap. The CDR3 DNA reads TGTGCCAGCAGTTTGAATAGGGGGGGCGGGCCCCGTTACGATGAGCAGTTCTTC. Protein product: CASSLNRGGGPRYDEQFF. Together with reference TRBV28 and TRBJ2-1, the CDR3 gives the full variable domain: DVKVTQSSRYLVKRTGEKVFLECVQDMDHENMFWYRQDPGLGLRLIYFSYDVKMKEKGDIPEGYSVSREKKERFSLILESASTNQTSMYLCASSLNRGGGPRYDEQFFGPGTRLTVL.

The V gene is TRBV6-5, the J gene TRBJ1-1; D not certain. Per germline, CDR1 MNHEY and CDR2 SVGAGI. This CDR3 is built from 11 residues. Trimming stripped 5 bases from V and 11 bases from J, with 12 bases between. This CDR3 reads CASSEMAWAFF. The CDR3 region has the DNA TGTGCCAGCAGTGAAATGGCTTGGGCTTTCTTT.

The gene calls are TRBV4-1 and TRBJ2-3; tentatively, D is TRBD2 (7 bases). This CDR3 contains 18 residues. From germline, CDR1 is MGHRA and CDR2 YSYEKL. V lost 1 base to trimming and J lost 3 bases, with 20 bases between them. CDR3 sequence reads: CASSQALAGAVGTDTQYF. CDR3 sequence (DNA): TGCGCCAGCAGCCAAGCACTCGCGGGGGCGGTTGGGACAGATACGCAGTATTTT.

The chain links TRBV14 to TRBJ2-2; D is undetermined. This CDR3 contains 12 residues. Trimming left V 4 bases short and J 7 bases short, with 7 bases between. Germline V gene data show CDR1 as SGHDN and CDR2 as FVKESK. As DNA, the CDR3 is TGTGCCAGCAGCCGCACTCACGGGGAGCTGTTTTTT. Its translation is CASSRTHGELFF.

The chain recombines TRBV7-3 with TRBJ2-2, with 12 bases lining up with TRBD1. The CDR3 runs 17 residues. The V gene end was trimmed by 2 bases and the J gene end by 5 bases; junction bases not matched to a gene: 6. Germline loops: CDR1 SGHTA, CDR2 FQGTGA. As DNA, the CDR3 is TGTGCCAGCAGCTTAGAGGGACAGGGGGCTAGGACCGGGGAGCTGTTTTTT. Residues: CASSLEGQGARTGELFF.

This clone appeared once. This chain joins TRBV7-8 and TRBJ2-1; 12 bases align to TRBD2. The trim removed 5 bases at V and 2 bases at J, leaving 7 bases unmatched. The germline V gene encodes CDR1 SGHVS and CDR2 FQNEAQ. This CDR3 has 17 amino acids. CDR3 in amino acids: CASSLRTSGITYNEQFF. Here the CDR3 DNA reads TGTGCCAGCAGCCTGAGGACTAGCGGGATAACCTACAATGAGCAGTTCTTC.

This chain uses TRBV27 with TRBJ2-5; 12 bases are shared with TRBD2. The CDR3 consists of 17 residues. The ends lost 4 bases at V and 4 bases at J; junction bases unmatched: 10. Per the germline V gene, CDR1 is MNHEY and CDR2 is SMNVEV (reference sequence). CDR3 nucleotide sequence: TGTGCCAGCAGTTCTGGACTAGCGGGAAGGAAAGGAGAGACCCAGTACTTC. Amino acids: CASSSGLAGRKGETQYF.

The CDR3 DNA reads TGTGCCAGCAGTTCCCAGGGAGCCAAAAACATTCAGTACTTC. Its protein is CASSSQGAKNIQYF. The rearrangement links TRBV28 to TRBJ2-4, with D possibly TRBD1 on 5 matching bases. V was trimmed by 4 bases and J by 0 bases, leaving 7 bases between them. Germline values: CDR1 MDHEN, CDR2 SYDVKM. CDR3 length: 14 residues.

J is TRBJ2-5 and V is TRBV5-4; the match to TRBD1 covers 9 bases. The J call may not be correct, given that the DNA end is closer to TRBJ2-7. The CDR3 has 15 amino acids. Germline assignment: CDR1 SGHNT and CDR2 YYREEE (reference sequence). CDR3 region: CASSLVGTGSYEQYF. The CDR3 nucleotides are TGTGCCAGCAGCTTGGTCGGGACAGGGTCCTACGAGCAGTACTTC.

This clone was recorded a few times. The gene calls are TRBV7-9 and TRBJ2-7; D is perhaps TRBD2 (5 bases). CDR1 is SEHNR, CDR2 FQNEAQ, per germline (reference sequence). Trimming took 2 bases from V and 7 from J, leaving 18 bases between them. The CDR3 runs to 15 residues. The CDR3 here is CASSLIAGMPGEQYF. The DNA of the CDR3 is TGTGCCAGCAGCTTAATCGCAGGAATGCCGGGGGAGCAGTACTTC.

V usage is TRBV9 and J usage is TRBJ2-1; 12 nucleotides align to TRBD2. Trimming took 2 bases from V and 0 from J; bases not matched to a gene: 9. CDR1 and CDR2 from the germline V gene are SGDLS and YYNGEE. This CDR3 has 19 amino acids. CDR3 loop: CASSVGLAGIQSSYNEQFF. CDR3 nucleotide sequence: TGTGCCAGCAGCGTCGGACTAGCGGGAATCCAAAGCTCCTACAATGAGCAGTTCTTC.

This clone was counted between two and nine times. The CDR3 sequence: CASSHRASGSVREKLFF. DNA for the CDR3: TGTGCCAGCAGCCACCGAGCTTCAGGCTCCGTTAGGGAAAAACTGTTTTTT. The J gene is TRBJ1-4, the V gene TRBV5-6; no firm D call. V lost 4 bases, J lost 8 bases, and 24 bases lay in between. This CDR3 is built from 17 residues. Germline assignment: CDR1 SGHDT and CDR2 YYEEEE.

The genes are TRBV10-3 and TRBJ2-7; the D gene is possibly TRBD2 (6 bases). The V gene's germline CDR1 is ENHRY and CDR2 SYGVKD. Between the trimmed V and J ends, which lost 0 bases and 3 bases, there was a span of 12 bases. CDR3 length equals 15 residues. This CDR3 is CAISESPGTLYEQYF. In nucleotides, the CDR3 is TGTGCCATCAGTGAGTCCCCAGGGACTCTCTACGAGCAGTACTTC.

The chain employs TRBV19 and TRBJ2-7; 9 nucleotides line up with TRBD1. The CDR3 contains 13 residues. Germline V gene sequence: CDR1 LNHDA, CDR2 SQIVND (reference sequence). The V and J ends lost 4 bases and 7 bases, in that order; junction bases with no gene match: 5. As DNA, the CDR3 is TGTGCCAGTAGTAGGGACAGGGCAGGGGAGCAGTACTTC. The encoded protein is CASSRDRAGEQYF. Full variable domain (outside the CDR3, taken from reference TRBV19 and TRBJ2-7): DGGITQSPKYLFRKEGQNVTLSCEQNLNHDAMYWYRQDPGQGLRLIYYSQIVNDFQKGDIAEGYSVSREKKESFPLTVTSAQKNPTAFYLCASSRDRAGEQYFGPGTRLTVT.

This clone was counted a few times. The V and J genes are TRBV10-3 and TRBJ1-1; tentatively, D is TRBD1 (6 bases). The CDR3 extends over 13 amino acids. CDR1 and CDR2 (germline): ENHRY, SYGVKD. V was pared by 4 bases and J by 0 bases, with 6 bases between. CDR3 residues: CAISGQVNTEAFF. Written as DNA, the CDR3 is TGTGCCATCAGTGGACAGGTGAACACTGAAGCTTTCTTT.

The rearrangement links TRBV19 to TRBJ2-7, with 13 bases lining up with TRBD2. CDR3 length: 15 residues. CDR1 is LNHDA and CDR2 is SQIVND in the germline V gene (reference sequence). Trimming removed 4 bases from V and 3 bases from J; junction bases left unmatched: 3. The CDR3 loop reads CASSTGTSGVYEQYF. CDR3 DNA: TGTGCCAGTAGTACAGGGACTAGCGGGGTCTACGAGCAGTACTTC.

V gene TRBV9 combines with J gene TRBJ1-5, with 9 bases lining up with TRBD1. The CDR3 is made up of 14 amino acids. J was trimmed by 7 bases and V by 3 bases; bases with no gene match: 5. The germline CDR1 and CDR2 sequences are SGDLS and YYNGEE. The CDR3 spells CASSEGQGGQPQHF. The CDR3, as DNA: TGTGCCAGCAGCGAGGGACAGGGAGGACAGCCCCAGCATTTT.

The genes are TRBV2 and TRBJ2-5, with TRBD2 matching 13 bases. The germline V gene has CDR1 SNHLY and CDR2 FYNNEI. Germline trimming cut 4 bases from V and 3 bases from J; bases unmatched to any gene: 5. The CDR3 has 16 amino acids. CDR3 loop: CASSAGTSGVKETQYF. The CDR3 coding sequence is TGTGCCAGCAGTGCCGGGACTAGCGGGGTAAAAGAGACCCAGTACTTC.